This TCR beta chain was captured in a study of T cell responses to AZD1222 COVID-19 vaccine. Study information: Combined were second doses at about 4 or about 12 weeks.

Deletions cut 6 bases from V and 3 bases from J, with 9 bases between. CDR1 is SQVTM and CDR2 is ANQGSEA in the germline V gene. This CDR3 spans 12 amino acids. Clones were read by immunoSEQ multiplex PCR, and TCRdb kept only the in-frame ones, dropping some. The table lists roughly 130,000 clones, roughly 94% of them singletons. The gene calls are TRBV29-1 and TRBJ1-3; no clear D gene. This sequence originates from an adult in good health. The sequencing used peripheral blood, collected on day 0 of AZD1222 vaccination. In nucleotides, the CDR3 is TGCAGCGTACCATTGAATGGAAACACCATATATTTT. Translated, it gives CSVPLNGNTIYF. Supplemented by reference TRBV29-1 and TRBJ1-3, the full variable domain reads SAVISQKPSRDICQRGTSLTIQCQVDSQVTMMFWYRQQPGQSLTLIATANQGSEATYESGFVIDKFPISRPNLTFSTLTVSNMSPEDSSIYLCSVPLNGNTIYFGEGSWLTVV.